Listed below are T cell receptor beta chains from one sample, sequenced in a study of OX40 agonist ivuxolimab in advanced cancers. Using immunoSEQ multiplex PCR, the repertoire was profiled, and TCRdb retains in-frame clones only, with some absent. The table records some 79,000 clones, 88% of them present only once. Material: CD4+ or CD8+ T cells sorted from blood, obtained in a trial of the OX40 agonist ivuxolimab. These receptors were collected from an adult with an advanced solid tumor such as melanoma, head and neck, liver or kidney cancer. The CDR3 runs from the conserved cysteine through the conserved F or W. D genes are given only for firm matches. The size entry is marked missing in some rows and otherwise reads once, few, many or a size class.

V gene: TRBV2; D gene: .; clone size: .; J gene: TRBJ2-1; CDR3 protein: CASSYGSTEQFF; CDR3 DNA: TGTGCCAGCAGTTACGGATCGACTGAGCAGTTCTTC
V gene: TRBV14; D gene: .; clone size: once; J gene: TRBJ2-3; CDR3 protein: CASSPSRTASTDTQYF; CDR3 DNA: TGTGCCAGCAGCCCCTCCCGGACAGCCTCAACAGATACGCAGTATTTT
V gene: TRBV5-1; D gene: TRBD1; clone size: once; J gene: TRBJ2-7; CDR3 protein: CASSLEGQRYEQYF; CDR3 DNA: TGCGCCAGCAGCTTGGAGGGACAGAGATACGAGCAGTACTTC
V gene: TRBV7-2; D gene: .; clone size: few; J gene: TRBJ2-7; CDR3 protein: CASSSRGGSYEQYF; CDR3 DNA: TGTGCCAGCAGCTCCCGGGGCGGCTCCTACGAGCAGTACTTC
V gene: TRBV30; D gene: .; clone size: .; J gene: TRBJ1-4; CDR3 protein: CAWSVLPGKLFF; CDR3 DNA: TGTGCCTGGAGTGTCCTCCCGGGAAAACTGTTTTTT
V gene: TRBV6-1; D gene: .; clone size: .; J gene: TRBJ1-5; CDR3 protein: CASSAGHSGNQPQHF; CDR3 DNA: TGTGCCAGCAGTGCGGGACATTCGGGCAATCAGCCCCAGCATTTT
V gene: TRBV6-5; D gene: TRBD1; clone size: .; J gene: TRBJ2-3; CDR3 protein: CASSVTGALTDTQYF; CDR3 DNA: TGTGCCAGCAGCGTGACAGGGGCCCTCACAGATACGCAGTATTTT
V gene: TRBV15; D gene: TRBD1; clone size: .; J gene: TRBJ1-4; CDR3 protein: CATSDKGAGNEKLFF; CDR3 DNA: TGTGCCACCAGCGATAAGGGGGCGGGAAATGAAAAACTGTTTTTT
V gene: TRBV30; D gene: .; clone size: .; J gene: TRBJ1-5; CDR3 protein: CAWSVGQGRVGQPQHF; CDR3 DNA: TGTGCCTGGAGTGTTGGCCAGGGGAGGGTAGGGCAGCCCCAGCATTTT
V gene: TRBV19; D gene: TRBD1; clone size: once; J gene: TRBJ2-2; CDR3 protein: CASTAGTGASGTGELFF; CDR3 DNA: TGTGCCAGTACCGCCGGGACAGGGGCGTCTGGCACCGGGGAGCTGTTTTTT
V gene: TRBV5-1; D gene: .; clone size: .; J gene: TRBJ2-3; CDR3 protein: CASSLVGRTTDTQYF; CDR3 DNA: TGCGCCAGCAGCTTGGTAGGACGGACCACAGATACGCAGTATTTT
V gene: TRBV11-2; D gene: .; clone size: .; J gene: TRBJ1-1; CDR3 protein: CASSLNTGSTPNTEAFF; CDR3 DNA: TGTGCCAGCAGCTTAAATACAGGAAGCACCCCGAACACTGAAGCTTTCTTT
V gene: TRBV6-5; D gene: .; clone size: .; J gene: TRBJ1-1; CDR3 protein: CASSYGRENTEAFF; CDR3 DNA: TGTGCCAGCAGTTACGGGCGGGAGAACACTGAAGCTTTCTTT
V gene: TRBV6-5; D gene: .; clone size: .; J gene: TRBJ2-7; CDR3 protein: CASSLAQETYEQYF; CDR3 DNA: TGTGCCAGCAGTCTTGCTCAGGAAACCTACGAGCAGTACTTC
V gene: TRBV4-2; D gene: TRBD1; clone size: .; J gene: TRBJ1-3; CDR3 protein: CASSQATTGNSGNTIYF; CDR3 DNA: TGTGCCAGCAGCCAAGCTACGACAGGGAACTCTGGAAACACCATATATTTT
V gene: TRBV7-2; D gene: TRBD2; clone size: .; J gene: TRBJ2-7; CDR3 protein: CASSLPDGTSSYEQYF; CDR3 DNA: TGTGCCAGCAGCTTACCCGACGGGACTAGCAGCTACGAGCAGTACTTC
V gene: TRBV7-8; D gene: TRBD2; clone size: .; J gene: TRBJ2-1; CDR3 protein: CASSLGRLAGPIAYNEQFF; CDR3 DNA: TGTGCCAGCAGCTTAGGAAGACTAGCGGGGCCGATAGCCTACAATGAGCAGTTCTTC
V gene: TRBV28; D gene: .; clone size: .; J gene: TRBJ2-7; CDR3 protein: CATIRGLSYEQYF; CDR3 DNA: TGTGCCACTATACGAGGGCTTTCCTACGAGCAGTACTTC
V gene: TRBV7-9; D gene: TRBD1; clone size: .; J gene: TRBJ1-1; CDR3 protein: CASSFQGAGTEAFF; CDR3 DNA: TGTGCCAGCAGCTTCCAGGGGGCCGGGACTGAAGCTTTCTTT